This entry is about one T cell receptor (beta chain). The target antigen is unknown. This sample was included in a study of cytomegalovirus exposure and HLA in healthy donors. Study findings and constraints: Analyzed later, most CMV-associated TCR beta chains appeared HLA-restricted.

V gave up 2 bases and J gave up 5 bases; unmatched junction bases: 3. Germline-derived CDR1 and CDR2 are MDHEN and SYDVKM. The CDR3 contains 14 residues. The PCR ran on 60 Vbeta and 13 Jbeta primers. Produced via immunoSEQ multiplex PCR; TCRdb's table is partial and in-frame only. Of over 150,000 clones in the sample, approximately 80% were seen once. V gene TRBV28 combines with J gene TRBJ1-5; 7 bases align to TRBD1. The TCR comes from a young man in good health and CMV-seronegative. The sequenced sample consisted of PBMCs. The CDR3 DNA follows: TGTGCCAGCAGTTTAGGAGGGGGCTATCAGCCCCAGCATTTT. Translated, it gives CASSLGGGYQPQHF.